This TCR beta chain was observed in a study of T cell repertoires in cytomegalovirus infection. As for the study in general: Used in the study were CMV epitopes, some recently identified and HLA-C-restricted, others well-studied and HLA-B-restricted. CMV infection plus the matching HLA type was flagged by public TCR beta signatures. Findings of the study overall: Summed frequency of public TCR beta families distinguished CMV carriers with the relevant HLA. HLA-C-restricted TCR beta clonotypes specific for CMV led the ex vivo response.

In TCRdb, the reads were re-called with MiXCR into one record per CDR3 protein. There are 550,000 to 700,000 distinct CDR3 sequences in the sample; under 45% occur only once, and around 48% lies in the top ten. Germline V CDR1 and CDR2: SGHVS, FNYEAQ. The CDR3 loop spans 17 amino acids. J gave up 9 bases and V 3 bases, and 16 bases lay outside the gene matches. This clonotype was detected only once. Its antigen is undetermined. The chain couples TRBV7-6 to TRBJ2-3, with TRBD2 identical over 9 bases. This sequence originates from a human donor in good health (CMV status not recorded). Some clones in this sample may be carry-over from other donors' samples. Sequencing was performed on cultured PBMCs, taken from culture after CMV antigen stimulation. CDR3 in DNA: TGTGCCAGCAGCTTCCCGCGGGGGGGCGCCGCCGCCGAGACGCAGTATTTT. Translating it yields CASSFPRGGAAAETQYF.